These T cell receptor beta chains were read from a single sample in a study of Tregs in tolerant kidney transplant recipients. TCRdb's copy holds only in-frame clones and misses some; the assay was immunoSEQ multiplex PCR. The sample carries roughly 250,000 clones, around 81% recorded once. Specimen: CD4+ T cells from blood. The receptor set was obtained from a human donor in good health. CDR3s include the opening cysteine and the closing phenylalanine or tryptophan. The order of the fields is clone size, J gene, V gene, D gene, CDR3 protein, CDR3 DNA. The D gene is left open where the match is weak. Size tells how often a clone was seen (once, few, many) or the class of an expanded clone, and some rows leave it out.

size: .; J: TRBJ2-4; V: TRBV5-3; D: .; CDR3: CARSFGLAKNIQYF; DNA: TGTGCCAGAAGCTTTGGACTAGCCAAAAACATTCAGTACTTC
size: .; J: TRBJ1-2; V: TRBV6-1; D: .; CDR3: CASSDNLNYGYTF; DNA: TGTGCCAGCAGTGATAACTTGAACTATGGCTACACCTTC
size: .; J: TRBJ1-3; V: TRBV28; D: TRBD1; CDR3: CASSQIPGQPSSGNTIYF; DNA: TGTGCCAGCAGTCAGATCCCGGGACAGCCGAGCTCTGGAAACACCATATATTTT
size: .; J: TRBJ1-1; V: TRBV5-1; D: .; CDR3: CASSLDGKDTEAFF; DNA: TGCGCCAGCAGCTTAGATGGGAAGGACACTGAAGCTTTCTTT
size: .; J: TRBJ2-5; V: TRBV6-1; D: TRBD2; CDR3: CASRTSGSGTQYF; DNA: TGTGCCAGCCGGACTAGCGGGAGCGGGACCCAGTACTTC
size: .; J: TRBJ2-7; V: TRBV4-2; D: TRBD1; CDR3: CASSLGQGAHYEQYF; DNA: TGTGCCAGCAGCCTTGGACAGGGGGCCCACTACGAGCAGTACTTC
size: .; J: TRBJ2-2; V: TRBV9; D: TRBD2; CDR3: CASSAAGTTNTGELFF; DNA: TGTGCCAGCAGCGCCGCCGGGACTACGAACACCGGGGAGCTGTTTTTT
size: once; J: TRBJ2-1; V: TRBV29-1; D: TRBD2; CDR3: CSVVTSGRHEQFF; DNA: TGCAGCGTCGTAACTAGCGGGAGACATGAGCAGTTCTTC
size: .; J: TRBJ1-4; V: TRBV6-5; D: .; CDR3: CASRAASGNEKLFF; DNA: TGTGCCAGCAGGGCGGCATCGGGGAATGAAAAACTGTTTTTT
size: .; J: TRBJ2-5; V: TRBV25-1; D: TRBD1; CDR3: CASSPKGAGNQETQYF; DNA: TGTGCCAGCAGTCCTAAGGGGGCAGGGAACCAAGAGACCCAGTACTTC
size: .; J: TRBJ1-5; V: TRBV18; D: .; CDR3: CASSPQKGYGNQPQHF; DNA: TGTGCCAGCTCACCTCAGAAGGGTTACGGCAATCAGCCCCAGCATTTT
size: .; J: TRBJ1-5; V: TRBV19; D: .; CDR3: CASSTVRGQPQHF; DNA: TGTGCCAGTAGTACCGTCCGAGGGCAGCCCCAGCATTTT
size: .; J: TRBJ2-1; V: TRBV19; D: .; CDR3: CASSIVPNHEQFF; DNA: TGTGCCAGTAGTATAGTACCCAACCATGAGCAGTTCTTC
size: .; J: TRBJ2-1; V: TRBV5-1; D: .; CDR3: CASNGGQSSYNEQFF; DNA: TGCGCCAGCAATGGGGGGCAGAGCTCCTACAATGAGCAGTTCTTC
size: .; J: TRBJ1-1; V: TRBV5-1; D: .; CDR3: CASSLEGATEAFF; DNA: TGCGCCAGCAGCTTAGAGGGAGCAACTGAAGCTTTCTTT
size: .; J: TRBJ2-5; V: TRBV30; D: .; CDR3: CAWSPSKLRETQYF; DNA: TGTGCCTGGAGTCCCTCGAAGTTAAGGGAGACCCAGTACTTC
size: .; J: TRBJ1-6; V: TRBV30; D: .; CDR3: CACSSGYNSPLHF; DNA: TGTGCCTGTTCCTCGGGCTATAATTCACCCCTCCACTTT
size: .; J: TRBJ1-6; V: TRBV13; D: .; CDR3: CASSLVRNSYNSPLHF; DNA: TGTGCCAGCAGCTTAGTGCGGAACTCCTATAATTCACCCCTCCACTTT
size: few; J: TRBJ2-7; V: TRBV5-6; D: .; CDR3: CASNPLGGSSYEQYF; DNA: TGTGCCAGCAACCCTTTGGGGGGAAGCTCCTACGAGCAGTACTTC
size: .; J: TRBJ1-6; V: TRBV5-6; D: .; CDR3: CASTPKASSYNSPLHF; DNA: TGTGCCAGCACTCCGAAGGCGAGCTCCTATAATTCACCCCTCCACTTT
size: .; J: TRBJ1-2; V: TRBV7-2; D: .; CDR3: CASSLVQGYGYTF; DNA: TGTGCCAGCAGCTTAGTACAGGGCTATGGCTACACCTTC
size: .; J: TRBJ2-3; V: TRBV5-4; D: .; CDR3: CASTPDASTDTQYF; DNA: TGTGCCAGCACCCCGGACGCCAGCACAGATACGCAGTATTTT
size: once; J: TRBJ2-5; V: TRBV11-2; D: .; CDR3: CASSGGLMETQYF; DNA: TGTGCCAGCAGCGGAGGACTAATGGAGACCCAGTACTTC
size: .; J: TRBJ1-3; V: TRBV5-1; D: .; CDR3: CASSSGNTIYF; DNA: TGCGCCAGCAGCTCCGGAAACACCATATATTTT
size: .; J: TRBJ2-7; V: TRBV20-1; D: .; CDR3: CSARLYEQYF; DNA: TGCAGTGCTAGACTCTACGAGCAGTACTTC
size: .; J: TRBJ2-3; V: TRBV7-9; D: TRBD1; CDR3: CASSLARQGGTDTQYF; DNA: TGTGCCAGCAGCTTAGCGCGTCAGGGGGGCACAGATACGCAGTATTTT
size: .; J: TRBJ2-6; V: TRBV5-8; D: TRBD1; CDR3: CASSLTGGFSGANVLTF; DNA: TGTGCCAGCAGCTTGACAGGGGGATTCTCTGGGGCCAACGTCCTGACTTTC
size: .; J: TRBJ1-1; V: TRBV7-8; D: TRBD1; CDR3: CASDDRGVMSTEAFF; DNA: TGTGCCAGCGATGACAGGGGGGTCATGAGCACTGAAGCTTTCTTT
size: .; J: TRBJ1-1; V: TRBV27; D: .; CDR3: CASSLTAMNTEAFF; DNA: TGTGCCAGCAGTCTGACAGCCATGAACACTGAAGCTTTCTTT